These T cell receptor beta chains were read from a single sample in a study of identifying expanded T cells in peripheral blood. Sequencing was performed with immunoSEQ multiplex PCR; in TCRdb, only in-frame clones are kept and a portion is missing. The sample yields about 81,000 clones, roughly 84% seen once. Sequencing used blood. The receptors come from a person between 18 and 75 years old in good health. CDR3s include the opening cysteine and the closing phenylalanine or tryptophan. The D gene is left open where the match is weak. Clone size is not always given. Where it is, it says once, few, many or a class for expanded clones.

>TRBJ1-4|NA|NA|TRBV28
CASSPQIGGMSEKLFF
TGTGCCAGCAGTCCACAAATTGGGGGCATGAGCGAAAAACTGTTTTTT
>TRBJ1-3|NA|NA|TRBV5-6
CASSLPTGSGNTIYF
TGTGCCAGCAGCTTACCCACGGGCTCTGGAAACACCATATATTTT
>TRBJ2-5|TRBD2|NA|TRBV5-1
CASSLWGLAGEETQYF
TGCGCCAGCAGCCTCTGGGGACTAGCGGGAGAAGAGACCCAGTACTTC
>TRBJ1-1|NA|NA|TRBV5-1
CASSLEPWTNTEAFF
TGCGCCAGCAGCTTGGAGCCGTGGACCAACACTGAAGCTTTCTTT
>TRBJ2-1|NA|NA|TRBV7-2
CASSLPGNEQFF
TGTGCCAGCAGCTTACCGGGGAATGAGCAGTTCTTC
>TRBJ2-7|NA|NA|TRBV27
CASSLTPGSYEQYF
TGTGCCAGCAGTTTAACCCCGGGTTCCTACGAGCAGTACTTC
>TRBJ1-1|NA|NA|TRBV5-8
CASSLGPNTEAFF
TGTGCCAGCAGCCTCGGGCCAAACACTGAAGCTTTCTTT
>TRBJ1-1|TRBD1|NA|TRBV6-4
CASSEGTGRTEAFF
TGTGCCAGCAGTGAGGGGACAGGGAGAACTGAAGCTTTCTTT
>TRBJ2-7|TRBD2|few|TRBV7-6
CASSRTSGGYEQYF
TGTGCCAGCAGCCGGACTAGCGGGGGCTACGAGCAGTACTTC
>TRBJ2-2|TRBD2|few|TRBV7-2
CASRPRRGDTGELFF
TGTGCCAGCAGACCCCGACGGGGGGACACCGGGGAGCTGTTTTTT
>TRBJ2-7|TRBD1|NA|TRBV7-6
CASSNTGTGFHEQYF
TGTGCCAGCAGCAATACCGGGACAGGGTTCCACGAGCAGTACTTC
>TRBJ2-1|TRBD2|NA|TRBV7-9
CASSPTSGIYNEQFF
TGTGCCAGCAGCCCGACTAGCGGGATCTACAATGAGCAGTTCTTC
>TRBJ2-1|NA|NA|TRBV19
CASGPGMVYNEQFF
TGTGCCAGCGGCCCAGGGATGGTTTACAATGAGCAGTTCTTC
>TRBJ2-5|TRBD1|once|TRBV5-6
CASRRGTGAQETQYF
TGTGCCAGCAGACGCGGGACAGGGGCGCAAGAGACCCAGTACTTC
>TRBJ2-3|NA|NA|TRBV4-2
CASSQDSGTDTQYF
TGTGCCAGCAGCCAAGATTCGGGCACAGATACGCAGTATTTT
>TRBJ2-1|TRBD2|NA|TRBV7-3
CASSLVPAGEAGDEQFF
TGTGCCAGCAGCTTAGTCCCAGCGGGAGAGGCGGGAGATGAGCAGTTCTTC
>TRBJ1-4|TRBD1|NA|TRBV30
CAWRTGTGEEKLFF
TGTGCCTGGAGAACCGGGACAGGGGAGGAAAAACTGTTTTTT
>TRBJ2-3|NA|NA|TRBV27
CASSFTDSTDTQYF
TGTGCCAGCAGTTTTACGGATAGCACAGATACGCAGTATTTT
>TRBJ2-5|TRBD2|NA|TRBV7-3
CASSLWGGETQYF
TGTGCCAGCAGCTTATGGGGGGGAGAGACCCAGTACTTC
>TRBJ1-1|NA|NA|TRBV5-6
CASSLVGEAFF
TGTGCCAGCAGCTTGGTGGGGGAAGCTTTCTTT
>TRBJ2-5|NA|NA|TRBV4-2
CASSQGDRQETQYF
TGTGCCAGCAGCCAGGGAGACAGACAAGAGACCCAGTACTTC
>TRBJ1-1|NA|NA|TRBV7-9
CASSLTDEAFF
TGTGCCAGCAGCTTGACAGATGAAGCTTTCTTT
>TRBJ1-2|TRBD1|NA|TRBV5-4
CASSSSKTGGVYGYTF
TGTGCCAGCAGCTCTTCTAAAACAGGGGGCGTCTATGGCTACACCTTC
>TRBJ2-2|TRBD2|NA|TRBV5-1
CASSPQPGLAWTGELFF
TGCGCCAGCAGCCCGCAACCGGGACTAGCCTGGACCGGGGAGCTGTTTTTT
>TRBJ2-1|NA|NA|TRBV6-6
CASSYSGSYNEQFF
TGTGCCAGCAGTTACTCAGGCTCCTACAATGAGCAGTTCTTC
>TRBJ2-7|NA|NA|TRBV29-1
CSVGQLSSYEQYF
TGCAGCGTTGGACAGCTCTCGTCCTACGAGCAGTACTTC
>TRBJ1-3|NA|NA|TRBV28
CASSKSGRNTIYF
TGTGCCAGCAGTAAGTCAGGGAGAAACACCATATATTTT
>TRBJ1-1|TRBD1|NA|TRBV28
CASSLWTGGSTEAFF
TGTGCCAGCAGTTTATGGACAGGGGGTAGCACTGAAGCTTTCTTT
>TRBJ2-5|TRBD2|NA|TRBV11-2
CASSFRLGGAGGETQYF
TGTGCCAGCAGCTTTCGTTTGGGGGGTGCGGGAGGGGAGACCCAGTACTTC
>TRBJ1-3|NA|NA|TRBV14
CASSQDWRTSGNTIYF
TGTGCCAGCAGCCAAGATTGGAGAACCTCTGGAAACACCATATATTTT
>TRBJ2-5|NA|NA|TRBV29-1
CSVGGAQETQYF
TGCAGCGTTGGGGGTGCCCAAGAGACCCAGTACTTC
>TRBJ1-5|NA|once|TRBV7-2
CASSQGWTGNQPQHF
TGTGCCAGCAGCCAGGGTTGGACGGGGAATCAGCCCCAGCATTTT
>TRBJ2-5|NA|NA|TRBV7-7
CASSLGQGGQETQYF
TGTGCTAGCAGCTTAGGACAGGGAGGGCAAGAGACCCAGTACTTC
>TRBJ2-1|NA|few|TRBV2
CASVGGMTYNEQFF
TGTGCCAGCGTTGGCGGGATGACCTACAATGAGCAGTTCTTC
>TRBJ2-7|NA|once|TRBV5-4
CASSPPGADEQYF
TGTGCCAGCAGCCCCCCTGGGGCGGACGAGCAGTACTTC
>TRBJ2-3|TRBD2|medium-sized|TRBV7-9
CASSLDRAGGRDF
TGTGCCAGCAGCTTAGACCGCGCGGGAGGGAGGGATTTT
>TRBJ2-2|NA|NA|TRBV28
CASSLLVGPIGELFF
TGTGCCAGCAGTTTATTGGTGGGCCCAATAGGGGAGCTGTTTTTT
>TRBJ2-7|NA|once|TRBV7-9
CASSRNSPASYEQYF
TGTGCCAGCAGCCGAAATAGCCCCGCCTCCTACGAGCAGTACTTC
>TRBJ2-7|NA|once|TRBV5-8
CASSLAFRAFYEQYF
TGTGCCAGCAGCTTGGCGTTCAGGGCCTTCTACGAGCAGTACTTC
>TRBJ2-5|TRBD2|NA|TRBV5-4
CASSLGLVVEETQYF
TGTGCCAGCAGCTTAGGACTAGTTGTGGAGGAGACCCAGTACTTC
>TRBJ2-1|NA|NA|TRBV6-6
CATRGSYNEQFF
TGTGCTACCCGGGGCTCCTACAATGAGCAGTTCTTC
>TRBJ2-5|TRBD2|NA|TRBV7-2
CASSLAGVAGAQETQYF
TGTGCCAGCAGCTTAGCGGGAGTAGCGGGGGCACAAGAGACCCAGTACTTC
>TRBJ2-7|NA|NA|TRBV28
CASSYRAYEQYF
TGTGCCAGCAGTTACAGGGCCTACGAGCAGTACTTC
>TRBJ1-5|NA|NA|TRBV28
CASSPPPIHQPQHF
TGTGCCAGCAGTCCCCCACCTATCCATCAGCCCCAGCATTTT
>TRBJ2-2|NA|NA|TRBV12-1
CASSFSGQVHGELFF
TGTGCCAGCAGCTTTTCGGGACAGGTGCACGGGGAGCTGTTTTTT
>TRBJ2-3|TRBD2|NA|TRBV29-1
CSVEASGSGTDTQYF
TGCAGCGTGGAGGCTAGCGGGAGTGGCACAGATACGCAGTATTTT
>TRBJ2-1|NA|NA|TRBV20-1
CSARVAWTSVF
TGCAGTGCTAGGGTTGCTTGGACATCGGTCTTC
>TRBJ2-5|NA|NA|TRBV5-4
CASSWGGQLQETQYF
TGTGCCAGCAGCTGGGGGGGACAGCTTCAAGAGACCCAGTACTTC
>TRBJ2-1|NA|NA|TRBV5-1
CASSMDGSLGMNEQFF
TGCGCCAGCAGCATGGACGGCTCTCTGGGGATGAATGAGCAGTTCTTC
>TRBJ2-7|TRBD2|NA|TRBV9
CASSVGPSGMGISGSGEQYF
TGTGCCAGCAGCGTAGGACCATCGGGGATGGGTATAAGCGGGAGCGGAGAGCAGTACTTC
>TRBJ2-7|TRBD1|NA|TRBV6-6
CASSYSRWAGGYEQYF
TGTGCCAGCAGTTACTCGAGGTGGGCAGGGGGATACGAGCAGTACTTC
>TRBJ2-3|TRBD2|NA|TRBV6-5
CASSYGLAGGVTQYF
TGTGCCAGCAGTTACGGGCTAGCGGGAGGTGTTACGCAGTATTTT
>TRBJ2-7|NA|NA|TRBV5-4
CASSQDMGFEQYF
TGTGCCAGCAGCCAGGATATGGGTTTCGAGCAGTACTTC
>TRBJ2-7|NA|NA|TRBV9
CASSVGPSFAEQYF
TGTGCCAGCAGCGTAGGTCCTAGCTTCGCCGAGCAGTACTTC
>TRBJ2-7|TRBD2|NA|TRBV11-2
CASSFLSGRPGEQYF
TGTGCCAGCAGCTTCCTGAGCGGGAGACCGGGGGAGCAGTACTTC